This passage covers 15 T cell receptor beta chains from one sample sequenced in a study of cytomegalovirus exposure and HLA in healthy donors. Produced via immunoSEQ multiplex PCR; TCRdb's table is partial and in-frame only. The sample shows 250,000 to 300,000 clones, 80% to 90% of them seen only once. The specimen sequenced was PBMCs. Receptors originate from a woman aged 18-35 years in good health and CMV-seronegative.

This clone was observed a handful of times. The chain links TRBV9 to TRBJ2-2; maybe TRBD2 (6 bases). Germline CDR1 and CDR2: SGDLS and YYNGEE. This CDR3 is 15 amino acids long. Trimming pared 4 bases from V and 4 bases from J, leaving 14 bases between. CDR3 DNA sequence: TGTGCCAGCAGCCCTGGAGGGCAGGTCACCGGGGAGCTGTTTTTT. Its protein is CASSPGGQVTGELFF. Filled out from reference TRBV9 and TRBJ2-2, the complete variable domain reads DSGVTQTPKHLITATGQRVTLRCSPRSGDLSVYWYQQSLDQGLQFLIQYYNGEERAKGNILERFSAQQFPDLHSELNLSSLELGDSALYFCASSPGGQVTGELFFGEGSRLTVL.

The chain uses TRBV9 and TRBJ2-5; D is possibly TRBD1 (6 bases). The CDR3 loop spans 13 amino acids. Germline V lookup: CDR1 SGDLS, CDR2 YYNGEE. The V and J ends lost 3 bases and 4 bases respectively, with 10 bases between them. This chain's CDR3 is CASSGYRAETQYF. CDR3 DNA: TGTGCCAGCAGCGGCTACAGGGCAGAGACCCAGTACTTC.

The chain recombines TRBV6-1 with TRBJ1-2; 8 bases map to TRBD1. The V segment lost 6 bases and the J segment 0 bases; nucleotides outside the gene matches: 6. Germline V gene sequence: CDR1 MNHNS, CDR2 SASEGT. The CDR3 is 15 amino acids. In DNA form, the CDR3 reads TGTGCCAGCAGGGACGGACAGGGCACTAACTATGGCTACACCTTC. Its protein is CASRDGQGTNYGYTF.

The CDR3 loop is CATSSRVRDEQYF. The CDR3 DNA reads as TGTGCCACCAGCTCCAGGGTTCGCGACGAGCAGTACTTC. The chain has TRBV15 and TRBJ2-7; TRBD1 is a possible D gene (5 bases). Germline V gives CDR1 LNHNV, CDR2 YYDKDF (reference sequence). The CDR3 is made up of 13 amino acids. V was pared by 5 bases and J by 5 bases, with 13 bases between.

This sequence joins TRBV9 and TRBJ2-3, with D possibly TRBD2 on 5 matching bases. Germline V gives CDR1 SGDLS, CDR2 YYNGEE. This CDR3 has 14 residues. Trimming shortened V by 1 base and J by 0 bases, and 6 bases separated the two germline ends. CDR3 sequence reads: CASSVRTSTDTQYF. DNA of the CDR3: TGTGCCAGCAGCGTACGGACTAGCACAGATACGCAGTATTTT.

The rearrangement links TRBV29-1 to TRBJ1-1, with D perhaps matching TRBD1 (5 bases). This CDR3 comprises 15 residues. Trimming left V 6 bases short and J 1 base short, with 18 bases between. CDR1 SQVTM and CDR2 ANQGSEA come from the germline V gene. The CDR3 nucleotides read TGCAGCGTAGGTGATCGGGGGAGGGGGAACACTGAAGCTTTCTTT. Its protein product is CSVGDRGRGNTEAFF.

The chain combines TRBV5-8 with TRBJ2-1, with D hard to call. This CDR3 comprises 11 residues. Germline CDR1 and CDR2: SGHTS and YDEGEE. V lost 1 base and J lost 10, with 6 bases in between. CDR3 sequence reads: CASSLYGEQFF. Here the CDR3 DNA reads TGTGCCAGCAGCTTGTACGGGGAGCAGTTCTTC.

The chain is built from TRBV6-5 and TRBJ1-5, with no clear D. Trimming removed 2 bases from V and 4 bases from J, with 9 bases in between. CDR3 length: 14 amino acids. Germline loops: CDR1 MNHEY, CDR2 SVGAGI. The CDR3 protein is CASSYRTGNQPQHF. CDR3 in DNA: TGTGCCAGCAGTTACCGGACGGGAAATCAGCCCCAGCATTTT.

In its sample, this clone was seen once. The chain employs TRBV11-2 and TRBJ2-5; 7 positions agree with TRBD2. Germline V gives CDR1 SGHAT, CDR2 FQNNGV. The CDR3 runs to 15 residues. The J segment lost 4 bases and the V segment lost 0 bases, leaving 5 bases of the junction unmatched. The CDR3 here is CASSLDGGRVETQYF. CDR3 bases: TGTGCCAGCAGCTTAGACGGCGGGAGAGTAGAGACCCAGTACTTC. Full variable domain (remainder filled in from reference TRBV11-2 and TRBJ2-5): EAGVAQSPRYKIIEKRQSVAFWCNPISGHATLYWYQQILGQGPKLLIQFQNNGVVDDSQLPKDRFSAERLKGVDSTLKIQPAKLEDSAVYLCASSLDGGRVETQYFGPGTRLLVL.

This chain links TRBV6-5 with TRBJ1-5, with TRBD1 matching over 10 bases. With 6 bases clipped from V and 6 bases from J, the junction kept 5 bases outside the gene matches. Germline V CDR1 and CDR2: MNHEY, SVGAGI. There are 14 residues in the CDR3. The CDR3 nucleotides read TGTGCCAGCAGCACCGGGACAGGGGTTCAGCCCCAGCATTTT. It specifies CASSTGTGVQPQHF.

On this clone itself: At one end the junction does not follow the germline gene, possibly because of a read error. The chain uses TRBV18 and TRBJ2-7; TRBD2 is a possible D gene (6 bases). The germline V gene has CDR1 KGHSH and CDR2 LQKENI. The CDR3 has 13 amino acids. In nucleotides, the CDR3 is TGTGCCAGCTCACCGGGTAGGCGGGACCCAATCCTCTTC. The encoded protein is CASSPGRRDPILF.

The J gene is TRBJ1-2, the V gene TRBV5-1, with D perhaps matching TRBD1 (5 bases). The CDR3 runs 15 residues. Between the trimmed V and J ends, which lost 4 bases and 8 bases, there was a span of 21 bases. The germline gives CDR1 SGHRS, CDR2 YFSETQ. The CDR3 DNA reads TGCGCCAGCAGCCCCGGGGGAGATTTACGGGGCGGCTACACCTTC. It yields the protein CASSPGGDLRGGYTF. The full variable domain, in which reference TRBV5-1 and TRBJ1-2 provide the parts outside the CDR3, is KAGVTQTPRYLIKTRGQQVTLSCSPISGHRSVSWYQQTPGQGLQFLFEYFSETQRNKGNFPGRFSGRQFSNSRSEMNVSTLELGDSALYLCASSPGGDLRGGYTFGSGTRLTVV.

J is TRBJ1-4 and V is TRBV11-2; TRBD1 is a possible D gene (5 bases). The CDR3 is made up of 12 amino acids. The germline V gene has CDR1 SGHAT and CDR2 FQNNGV. V lost 1 base to trimming and J lost 10 bases, with 7 bases between them. The CDR3 is CASSLVGGKLFF. The CDR3 region has the DNA TGTGCCAGCAGCTTAGTGGGGGGAAAACTGTTTTTT.

This clone showed up just a few times. This chain links TRBV19 with TRBJ2-7; no clear D gene. The V end was cut by 4 bases, the J end by 4 bases, with 5 bases between. The germline V gene has CDR1 LNHDA and CDR2 SQIVND (reference sequence). The CDR3 spans 11 residues. CDR3 DNA: TGTGCCAGTAGTAACAGTTACGAGCAGTACTTC. Amino acid sequence: CASSNSYEQYF.

V is TRBV10-1 and J is TRBJ2-7; D unresolved. The CDR3 is 14 amino acids. The V end lost 6 bases, the J end lost 0 bases, and 12 bases lay between the germline ends. Germline V CDR1 and CDR2: WNHNN, SYGVQD (reference sequence). The chain's CDR3 is CASSSRRSSYEQYF. The DNA for the CDR3 is TGCGCCAGCAGCTCTAGGCGAAGCTCCTACGAGCAGTACTTC.